This is a list of T cell receptor beta chains from one sample in a study of regulatory T cells in long-lasting Graves disease. TCRdb redid the calling of the multiplex PCR reads with MiXCR, one entry per CDR3 protein. Altogether roughly 350,000 distinct CDR3 sequences are present, around 15% being singletons, with the ten largest covering 20% to 25%. The same data also went into a second study, on T cells in Graves' hyperthyroidism and ophthalmopathy.

The source material was peripheral blood mononuclear cells (PBMCs), sampled at new diagnosis, from a patient treated with antithyroid drugs. The receptors derive from a young woman with Graves disease. The CDR3 runs from the conserved cysteine through the conserved F or W.

j_gene	v_gene	CDR3aa
NA	TRBV20-1	CSARRWLETQYF
TRBJ2-7	TRBV2	CASSEWTAPLVDF
TRBJ1-1	TRBV3-1	CASSQGKGEAFF
TRBJ2-7	TRBV28	CASSRDGEQYF
TRBJ1-5	TRBV14	CASSQEGFFLHF
TRBJ2-2	TRBV29-1	CSPLGTSGRSTNTGELFF
TRBJ2-7	TRBV6-5	CASSYHPGQGNEQYF
TRBJ2-3	TRBV6-2/TRBV6-3	CASSETSSMSDTQYF
TRBJ1-1	TRBV6-1	CASSEALQGGGNTEAFF
TRBJ1-5	TRBV12-3/TRBV12-4	CASSQGNNQPQHF
TRBJ1-3	TRBV28	CASSLYSGAAGNTIYF
TRBJ2-2	TRBV9	CASSVNSPGTGELFF
TRBJ1-1	TRBV3-1	CASSLLRGRGNTEAFF
TRBJ1-5	TRBV20-1	CSARAGQGVSGNQPQHF
TRBJ2-7	TRBV6-1	CASSEYLSGRGPCEQYF
TRBJ1-4	TRBV5-1	CASSLAFGFEKLFF
TRBJ2-2	TRBV28	CASGLRGLAPAGVTGELFF
TRBJ1-5	TRBV27	CASRQGGEPQHF
TRBJ1-1	TRBV3-1	CASSQEAGMRTEAFF
TRBJ2-3	TRBV7-8	CASSYRDIYTDTQYF
TRBJ2-7	TRBV28	CASARDSVISYEQYF
TRBJ2-1	TRBV5-1	CASSQAGTEQFF
TRBJ2-5	TRBV20-1	CSARERVAGGETQYF
TRBJ2-5	TRBV7-2	CASSHGTGPRETQYF
TRBJ1-2	TRBV12-3/TRBV12-4	CASSRWDTRNYGYTF
TRBJ2-3	TRBV6-1	CASSDRVPDTQYF
TRBJ1-1	TRBV5-1	CASSPGSGRAFF
TRBJ2-3	TRBV5-1	CASSSGRVDTQYF
TRBJ1-2	TRBV6-1	CASTQREWGYTF
TRBJ2-3	TRBV7-3	CASSLTGAVGTDTQYF
TRBJ1-2	TRBV7-3	CASSQDRGSGYTF
TRBJ1-2	TRBV5-1	CASTKDPDYNYGYTF
TRBJ2-1	TRBV12-3/TRBV12-4	CASSSAGNSFF
TRBJ1-1	TRBV11-2	CASSTTSGAGNTEAFF
NA	TRBV20-1	CSARAGSSYEQYF
TRBJ2-5	TRBV19	CASSRTSGGAFQETQYF
TRBJ1-1	TRBV15	CATSRDSWGGTEAFF
TRBJ2-1	TRBV2	CASRISSESYNEQFF
TRBJ2-1	TRBV7-3	CASSLFRTSGLQEQFF
TRBJ1-6	TRBV10-3	CAISGENADYNSPLHF
TRBJ2-7	TRBV14	CASSQAMDGEQYF
TRBJ2-3	TRBV18	CASSPGWLAGRDTQYF
TRBJ1-6	TRBV19	CASSRQYNSPLHF
TRBJ2-5	TRBV2	CASRDRSHQETQYF
TRBJ2-7	TRBV12-3/TRBV12-4	CASTPSAGQARQYF
TRBJ1-1	TRBV30	CAWTLKRDSTEAFF
TRBJ2-2	TRBV24-1	CATSDEGTGRTGELFF
TRBJ1-1	TRBV20-1	CSASHRVQSGEAFF
TRBJ1-1	TRBV18	CASSPQELEAFF
TRBJ1-6	TRBV5-1	CASSRVGSYNSPLHF
TRBJ1-4	TRBV11-2	CASSSGWAFEKLFF
TRBJ1-5	TRBV12-3/TRBV12-4	CASSLSGGNQPQHF
TRBJ2-1	TRBV5-1	CASSSSSGSRYEQFF
TRBJ2-7	TRBV4-1	CASSLNHGSSYEQYF
TRBJ2-7	TRBV5-1	CASSLGGLEEQYF
TRBJ2-2	TRBV20-1	CSARDRRGQGYTGELFF
TRBJ1-4	TRBV7-8	CASSLTRQGVNEKLFF
TRBJ1-4	TRBV12-3/TRBV12-4	CASSFRQGAVEKLFF